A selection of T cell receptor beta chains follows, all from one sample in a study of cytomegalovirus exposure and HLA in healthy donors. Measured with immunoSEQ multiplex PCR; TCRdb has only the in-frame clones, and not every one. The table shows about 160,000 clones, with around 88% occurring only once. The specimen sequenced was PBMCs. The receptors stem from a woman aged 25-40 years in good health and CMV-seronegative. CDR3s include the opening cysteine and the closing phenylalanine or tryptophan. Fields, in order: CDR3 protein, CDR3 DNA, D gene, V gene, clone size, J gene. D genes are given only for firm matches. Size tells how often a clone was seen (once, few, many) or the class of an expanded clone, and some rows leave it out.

CASSEARRAYEQYF TGTGCCAGCAGTGAAGCGCGGAGGGCCTACGAGCAGTACTTC NA TRBV6-1 NA TRBJ2-7
CASSPLASGSYEQYF TGTGCCAGCTCACCACTCGCTAGCGGGAGCTACGAGCAGTACTTC TRBD2 TRBV18 NA TRBJ2-7
CASSPGQSYEQYF TGTGCCAGCTCACCCGGACAGTCCTACGAGCAGTACTTC NA TRBV18 NA TRBJ2-7
CASSHLTQRGPGELFF TGCGCCAGCAGCCATCTCACCCAGCGGGGCCCCGGGGAGCTGTTTTTT TRBD2 TRBV4-1 few TRBJ2-2
CASSPRDRGYEQYF TGTGCCAGCAGTCCGCGGGACAGGGGTTACGAGCAGTACTTC TRBD1 TRBV27 NA TRBJ2-7
CASSQEGLLNTEAFF TGCGCCAGCAGCCAGGAGGGACTCTTGAACACTGAAGCTTTCTTT NA TRBV4-3 few TRBJ1-1
CASSQARGAYYEQYF TGTGCCAGCAGCCAGGCACGGGGGGCCTACTACGAGCAGTACTTC NA TRBV14 NA TRBJ2-7
CASIERPGELFF TGTGCCAGTATAGAACGCCCCGGGGAGCTGTTTTTT NA TRBV19 NA TRBJ2-2
CASSLAGSYNNQPQHF TGCGCCAGCAGCCTTGCGGGCAGTTATAACAATCAGCCCCAGCATTTT NA TRBV4-1 NA TRBJ1-5
CASSLRGGVLSYEQYF TGTGCCAGCAGTCTGAGAGGAGGGGTTCTCTCCTACGAGCAGTACTTC NA TRBV27 NA TRBJ2-7
CASSVGALYGYTF TGTGCCAGCAGTGTGGGGGCGCTTTATGGCTACACCTTC NA TRBV6-6 NA TRBJ1-2
CASSQPTGRGTEAFF TGCGCCAGCAGCCAACCGACAGGAAGGGGCACTGAAGCTTTCTTT NA TRBV5-1 NA TRBJ1-1
CASSLDRSSGNTIYF TGTGCCAGCAGCCTGGACAGGAGCTCTGGAAACACCATATATTTT TRBD1 TRBV7-7 NA TRBJ1-3
CASRALLDGYTF TGTGCCAGCAGGGCCCTCCTAGATGGCTACACCTTC NA TRBV6-5 NA TRBJ1-2
CASCRQGDSPLHF TGTGCCAGCTGCCGACAGGGCGATTCACCCCTCCACTTT TRBD1 TRBV2 NA TRBJ1-6
CASSPTGLVTGELFF TGTGCCAGCAGCCCTACAGGGTTAGTCACCGGGGAGCTGTTTTTT NA TRBV7-3 NA TRBJ2-2
CASRKGLAAYEQYF TGTGCCAGCAGGAAGGGACTAGCGGCCTACGAGCAGTACTTC TRBD2 TRBV5-8 NA TRBJ2-7
CASSRRGNSGGKTQYF TGTGCCAGCAGCAGACGGGGGAATAGCGGGGGTAAGACCCAGTACTTC TRBD2 TRBV28 NA TRBJ2-5
CASSFQRGVQETQYF TGTGCCAGCAGCTTCCAGCGGGGGGTCCAAGAGACCCAGTACTTC TRBD2 TRBV11-2 NA TRBJ2-5
CASSDSGRKLEQYF TGTGCCAGCAGTGATAGCGGGAGAAAGCTCGAGCAGTACTTC TRBD2 TRBV2 NA TRBJ2-7
CSVARSYEQYF TGCAGCGTTGCCAGATCCTACGAGCAGTACTTC NA TRBV29-1 once TRBJ2-7
CASSEAEGAGELFF TGTGCCAGCAGTGAAGCAGAAGGGGCCGGGGAGCTGTTTTTT NA TRBV2 NA TRBJ2-2
CASNFGQGGFRVSETQYF TGCGCCAGCAATTTCGGACAGGGGGGTTTTCGGGTTTCGGAGACCCAGTACTTC TRBD1 TRBV5-1 once TRBJ2-5
CASSLGALNTEAFF TGTGCCAGCAGCTTAGGCGCTCTGAACACTGAAGCTTTCTTT NA TRBV7-2 NA TRBJ1-1
CASSLGLGGELFF TGTGCCAGCAGCTTGGGCCTGGGCGGGGAGCTGTTTTTT NA TRBV7-7 NA TRBJ2-2
CASSLGTWESTDTQYF TGTGCCAGCAGCTTAGGGACTTGGGAAAGCACAGATACGCAGTATTTT NA TRBV11-2 once TRBJ2-3
CASTTGTQSTQYF TGCGCCAGCACCACAGGGACCCAGTCTACGCAGTATTTT NA TRBV5-1 NA TRBJ2-3
CASSLGGRRQETQYF TGTGCCAGCAGCTTGGGAGGGCGTCGCCAAGAGACCCAGTACTTC NA TRBV5-6 NA TRBJ2-5
CASKSRDSVAKNIQYF TGTGCCAGCAAATCCCGGGACAGTGTAGCCAAAAACATTCAGTACTTC NA TRBV21-1 NA TRBJ2-4
CASRARGTGELFF TGCGCCAGCAGGGCTCGGGGGACCGGGGAGCTGTTTTTT NA TRBV10-1 NA TRBJ2-2
CASSPIAGFQPQHF TGTGCCAGCAGTCCAATCGCCGGGTTTCAGCCCCAGCATTTT NA TRBV27 NA TRBJ1-5
CASSTLRQLVARYGYTF TGTGCCAGCAGCACACTAAGACAGCTCGTAGCTCGCTATGGCTACACCTTC NA TRBV5-6 NA TRBJ1-2
CASSFQVGYGYTF TGTGCCAGCAGCTTTCAGGTCGGCTATGGCTACACCTTC NA TRBV7-2 NA TRBJ1-2
CASSPNVVHEQFF TGTGCCAGCAGCCCTAATGTCGTCCATGAGCAGTTCTTC NA TRBV5-4 few TRBJ2-1
CASSSYRGPGTDTQYF TGTGCCAGCAGTTCATACAGGGGGCCGGGCACAGATACGCAGTATTTT TRBD1 TRBV7-9 once TRBJ2-3
CASQLGLDHEQYF TGCGCCAGCCAACTTGGCCTAGACCACGAGCAGTACTTC NA TRBV5-1 NA TRBJ2-7
CASSLGRGAGYSSYEQYF TGTGCCAGCAGCTTAGGCCGGGGGGCTGGGTATAGCTCCTACGAGCAGTACTTC NA TRBV7-9 NA TRBJ2-7
CASSESGNTGELFF TGCGCCAGCAGTGAATCGGGGAACACCGGGGAGCTGTTTTTT NA TRBV10-1 NA TRBJ2-2
CASSQLGIRQFF TGCGCCAGCAGCCAACTAGGTATAAGGCAGTTCTTC NA TRBV4-1 NA TRBJ2-1
CASSLANRRNTEAFF TGCGCCAGCAGCTTGGCCAACCGGAGGAACACTGAAGCTTTCTTT NA TRBV5-1 NA TRBJ1-1
CASSLELGPGNTIYF TGTGCCAGCAGCTTGGAGCTGGGCCCAGGAAACACCATATATTTT NA TRBV5-6 few TRBJ1-3
CASQRGGAYNEQFF TGTGCCAGCCAACGCGGGGGGGCGTACAATGAGCAGTTCTTC TRBD2 TRBV10-3 NA TRBJ2-1
CASSLAKWQWSSYEQYF TGCGCCAGCAGCTTGGCCAAGTGGCAGTGGAGCTCCTACGAGCAGTACTTC NA TRBV5-1 NA TRBJ2-7
CASSNPFRQGVQPQHF TGTGCCAGTAGTAACCCTTTCCGACAGGGGGTGCAGCCCCAGCATTTT TRBD1 TRBV19 NA TRBJ1-5
CASLTPQGNYGYTF TGTGCCAGCCTAACACCTCAGGGAAACTATGGCTACACCTTC NA TRBV28 NA TRBJ1-2